The T cell receptor beta chain described here comes from a study of glioma-infiltrating T cells after dendritic cell vaccination (dated by TCRdb to about 2016). A note on the overall study: The cohort comprised 15 glioblastoma patients from Phase I and II dendritic cell vaccination trials, 9 newly diagnosed and 6 with recurrent disease. Autologous tumor lysate-pulsed dendritic cell vaccination was administered to the patients between about 2003 and 2012. To make the vaccine, monocyte-derived dendritic cells were cultured for roughly seven days with IL-4 and GM-CSF and then pulsed overnight with autologous tumor lysate. Each patient was given three intradermal dendritic cell vaccine injections, spaced two weeks apart, in the arm below the axilla. Deep sequencing of TCR beta CDR3 regions was used to quantify tumor-infiltrating lymphocyte content and compare tumor and blood repertoires in dendritic cell-vaccinated glioblastoma patients. Survival after dendritic cell vaccination was correlated with TCR sequencing metrics, such as TIL content and the overlap between tumor and blood repertoires.

For this clone: The clone's antigen remains unknown. Per-base quality was not reported, and no clone a single base away is much larger than it.

V and J are trimmed by 6 bases and 3 bases, and the gene matches miss 8 bases of the junction. CDR1 and CDR2, looked up from the germline V gene (reference sequence), are SEHNR and FQNEAQ. Including cysteine and phenylalanine, the CDR3 has 14 amino acids. Just the 42-base CDR3 DNA is kept, in frame starting at base 1. To be selected, patients needed enough residual fresh-frozen tumor tissue and more than two years of available survival data. None of the glioblastoma patients carried an isocitrate dehydrogenase mutation, although molecular status otherwise varied. PBMC collection took place before vaccination, two weeks after the third vaccination, and at tumor progression if progression occurred. The Qiagen DNeasy Blood extraction Kit was used to extract genomic DNA. The immunoSEQ assay amplified TCRB CDR3 regions from about 2 micrograms of genomic DNA, or from all available DNA when less than that amount was available. The multiplex PCR relied on 60 forward primers for TCR V beta segments and 13 reverse primers for J beta segments. Synthetic control templates were spiked into each sample at limiting dilution to estimate reads per starting template. Sequencing produced 87 bp reads on the Illumina HiSeq System. The study's processing was this. PCR and sequencing errors were removed by merging closely related sequences with a nearest neighbor algorithm. TCR overlap was measured as the percentage of unique tumor TCR beta sequences that were also present in the peripheral blood of the same patient. In TCRdb, the immuneACCESS table is reduced to in-frame sequences with V and J assigned. These tables do not hold every clone; where another copy was compared, an unresolved V gene accounts for under half, and the others remain unexplained. For V, J and clone size, that table is used; D and trimming come from the DNA. The sample table holds tens of thousands of clones, of which over 75% were seen once. Of the sample, approximately 14% falls within the top ten clones.

The paper as a whole reports these results and caveats: No direct relationship between TCR clonality and survival was found, suggesting a diverse polyclonal response may matter. The cohort was small and heterogeneous, with few patients having full blood and tumor sets and even fewer initial-recurrent tumor pairs. The three-group TCR overlap response model was described as speculative and requiring prospective validation. Longer time to progression and overall survival after dendritic cell vaccination were predicted by higher estimated pretreatment TIL content.

The specimen was blood, collected before dendritic cell vaccination. Recombination joined TRBV7-9 with TRBJ2-7; 7 central bases correspond to TRBD1. The sequence was obtained from a human donor with glioblastoma. The nucleotide sequence reads as follows: TGTGCCAGCAGACCTCGGGACAGAAACTACGAGCAGTACTTC. Its amino acids are CASRPRDRNYEQYF.